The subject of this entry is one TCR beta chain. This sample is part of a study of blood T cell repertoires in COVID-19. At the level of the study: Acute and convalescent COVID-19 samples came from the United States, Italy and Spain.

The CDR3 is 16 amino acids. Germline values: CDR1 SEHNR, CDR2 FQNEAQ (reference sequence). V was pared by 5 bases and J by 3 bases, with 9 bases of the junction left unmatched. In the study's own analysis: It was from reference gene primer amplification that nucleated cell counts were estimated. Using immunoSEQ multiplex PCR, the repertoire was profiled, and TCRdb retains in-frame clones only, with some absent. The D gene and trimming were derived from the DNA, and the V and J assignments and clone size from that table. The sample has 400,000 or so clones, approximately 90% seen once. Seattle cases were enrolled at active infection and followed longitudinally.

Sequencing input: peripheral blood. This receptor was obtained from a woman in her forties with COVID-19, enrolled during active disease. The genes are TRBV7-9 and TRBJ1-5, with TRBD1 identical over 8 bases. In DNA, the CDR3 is TGTGCCAGCAGCCGATCGACAGGGGTAAACAATCAGCCCCAGCATTTT. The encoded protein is CASSRSTGVNNQPQHF.